The subject of this entry is one T cell receptor (beta chain). Its antigen is currently not known. No qualities accompany the bases; no much larger clone lies one base away. To sequence the TCRbeta CDR3 region, genomic DNA was isolated from the sorted cells. The immunoSEQ Assay was used for sequencing of TCRbeta CDR3 regions. The source is immuneACCESS, and TCRdb retained only in-frame sequences with V and J called. Part of the clones is not carried over; for the studies checked, unresolved V genes explain less than half of this, and the remainder is unexplained. The sample table holds tens of thousands of clones, of which about 87% were seen once. Around 1.5% of the sample belongs to the ten largest clones. The trial excluded patients who had a history of autoimmune disease or were on systemic immunosuppression. Peripheral blood for TCR sequencing was collected from all dose cohorts at baseline, on cycle 4 day 1, and on cycle 7 day 1. Samples were obtained from an open-label, multicenter, first-in-human phase I dose-escalation trial of ivuxolimab. The trial enrolled adults with locally advanced or metastatic head and neck squamous cell, hepatocellular, melanoma or renal cell carcinoma. CD4+ and CD8+ T cells were sorted separately from peripheral blood before TCR sequencing.

These data originate in a study of OX40 agonist ivuxolimab in advanced cancers. At the level of the whole study: Ivuxolimab was an agonistic, fully human IgG2 monoclonal antibody directed against OX40 (CD134), a costimulatory receptor. Partial responses occurred in three dose-escalation patients, of whom one had hepatocellular carcinoma and two had cutaneous melanoma. Of the 50 to 55 dose-escalation patients, hepatocellular carcinoma was present in roughly 19, melanoma in approximately 15, renal cell carcinoma in 9 and head and neck cancer in 9. Intravenous ivuxolimab was administered to patients every 2 weeks at six dose levels: 0.01, 0.1, 0.3, 1.5, 3 and 10 mg/kg. The point of sequencing TCRbeta in the periphery was to test whether ivuxolimab changed TCR sequence diversity and drove clonal T-cell expansion. A male proportion of around 81% and a mean age of approximately 58 years, ranging from about 23 to 79, were recorded for the dose-escalation cohort. Patients were allowed to have had prior anti-PD-1, anti-PD-L1 or anti-CTLA-4 therapy, and approximately 40% of the dose-escalation patients had been treated with checkpoint inhibitors. The paper reports the monotherapy dose-escalation portion (N of about 54 patients) of the phase I ivuxolimab trial.

Paper-wide results and their limitations: Low levels of normalized T-cell clonal expansion were also seen in some patients who did not respond. After ivuxolimab, expanded clones were on average more numerous among CD8+ T cells than among CD4+ T cells. In partial responders in the 0.1-3.0 mg/kg groups, normalized peripheral clonal expansion was found to be among the lowest, especially among CD8+ T cells. At doses from 0.1 to 3.0 mg/kg, clonal expansion was seen in both CD4+ and CD8+ blood T cells between baseline and week 6. The antigen specificity of the peripheral T cells that underwent clonal expansion was not determined.

Cut back by 5 bases and 2 bases, the V and J ends lie 13 bases apart. The germline V gene gives CDR1 as SNHLY and CDR2 as FYNNEI. Inclusive of the bounding cysteine and phenylalanine, the CDR3 is 14 residues long. Left in the record is the CDR3 DNA by itself, 42 bases read in frame from the first base. The rearrangement combines TRBV2 with TRBJ2-7; TRBD2 is a possible D gene, resting on 5 matching bases. This sequence was found in an adult with an advanced solid tumor such as melanoma, head and neck, liver or kidney cancer. The specimen comprised CD4+ or CD8+ T cells sorted from blood, sampled in a trial of the OX40 agonist ivuxolimab. The nucleotide sequence is TGTGCCAGCAGTTCTAGCTCGACCCCCTACGAGCAGTACTTC. Translated, this gives CASSSSSTPYEQYF. The CDR3, completed at both ends by the reference TRBV2 and TRBJ2-7 genes, gives the full variable domain EPEVTQTPSHQVTQMGQEVILRCVPISNHLYFYWYRQILGQKVEFLVSFYNNEISEKSEIFDDQFSVERPDGSNFTLKIRSTKLEDSAMYFCASSSSSTPYEQYFGPGTRLTVT.